Each of the 29 T cell receptor beta chains below was sequenced from the same sample in a study of tissue T cells after allogeneic stem cell transplantation (dated by TCRdb to 2021 to 2024). The library was made by the immunoSEQ multiplex PCR assay. What TCRdb holds here is the immuneACCESS table cut down to in-frame rearrangements. Part of the clones is not present; checked against another copy, under half of the missing clones reflect an unresolved V gene, and the others are unexplained. This sample gives about 50,000 clones in total; roughly four fifths of them show up just once. Roughly 0.7% of the sample belongs to the ten largest clones. The specimen was sorted cells pooled from one or two spleens. These receptors came from a pool of C57BL/6 mice in good health.

For this clone: Each gene name is a mouse one. Read coverage stops 1 residue before the CDR3 terminus; the germline J gene supplies the remainder. This chain links TRBV13-2 with TRBJ1-3; no clear D gene. Trimming cost V 2 bases and J 2 bases, with 5 bases left between them. Germline CDR1 NNHNN, CDR2 SYGAGS (reference sequence). The CDR3 is 13 amino acids. The part of the CDR3 DNA that was read is TGTGCCAGCGGTGACACAACTGGAAATACGCTCTAT. This sequence encodes CASGDTTGNTLY. The whole CDR3 is CASGDTTGNTLYF.

As to this clone: The gene names given are mouse names. The CDR3 end falls 1 residue outside the read, so it is completed with the germline J gene. The V gene is TRBV19, the J gene TRBJ2-5; TRBD1 might be the D (6 bases). Germline V gives CDR1 FNHDT, CDR2 SITEND (reference sequence). Trimming shortened V by 1 base and J by 5 bases, and 17 bases separated the two germline ends. The CDR3 contains 16 residues. CDR3 DNA, as far as it was read: TGTGCCAGCAGTATAAGGGGGATTAAGGGAGGAGACACCCAGTAC. It codes for CASSIRGIKGGDTQY. From start to end, the CDR3 is CASSIRGIKGGDTQYF.

There are a few counts of this clone. Mouse gene names and germline throughout. The CDR3 extends 1 residue past the end of the read, so its final part is completed from the germline J gene. J is TRBJ1-4 and V is TRBV2; D is ambiguous. The length of the CDR3 is 11 residues. V was clipped by 10 bases and J by 4 bases, with 7 bases between them. Germline assignment: CDR1 LGHNA and CDR2 YSYQKL. CDR3 DNA (partial): TGTGCCAACCGGGACAACGAAAGATTATTT. It specifies CANRDNERLF. The entire CDR3 protein reads CANRDNERLFF.

Note on this clone: The genes are named according to mouse. Read data end 1 residue before the CDR3 end; the end is taken from the germline J gene. This chain uses TRBV15 with TRBJ2-2, with 10 bases lining up with TRBD2. The trim removed 6 bases at V and 4 bases at J, leaving 2 bases unmatched. Per germline, CDR1 SGHND and CDR2 FRSKSL. The CDR3 has 14 amino acids. CDR3 DNA (partial): TGTGCCAGCAGGGGACTGGGGAGCACCGGGCAGCTCTAC. Its translation: CASRGLGSTGQLY. The full CDR3 is CASRGLGSTGQLYF.

As concerns this clone: Gene names and germline match the mouse. The read gets to within 1 residue of the CDR3 end, and the germline J gene fills in the rest. V gene TRBV19 combines with J gene TRBJ2-7; 9 positions match TRBD2. The trim removed 3 bases at V and 0 bases at J, leaving 4 bases unmatched. The CDR3 loop spans 15 amino acids. CDR1 FNHDT and CDR2 SITEND come from the germline V gene (reference sequence). Incomplete CDR3 DNA: TGTGCCAGCAGTAACTGGGGGGTTAGCTCCTATGAACAGTAC. Translation gives CASSNWGVSSYEQY. The CDR3 as a whole reads CASSNWGVSSYEQYF.

A remark on this clone: Germline and genes here are mouse. The read gets to within 1 residue of the CDR3 end, and the germline J gene fills in the rest. The gene calls are TRBV13-1 and TRBJ2-7; no firm D call. CDR3 size: 12 residues. CDR1 is NSHNY, CDR2 SYGAGN, per germline. With 3 bases removed from V and 4 bases from J, the gap between germline ends came to 8 bases. The CDR3 spells CASSANKYEQYF. CDR3 bases read: TGTGCCAGCAGTGCTAACAAATATGAACAGTAC.

Comment on this clone: Gene names and germline match the mouse. The CDR3 goes on 1 residue after the read ends, and that part is filled in from the germline J gene. V is TRBV24 and J is TRBJ1-6; D might be TRBD1 (5 bases). TRBJ1-6 is reported as an ORF; its role is uncertain. In germline, CDR1 is KGHTA, CDR2 FRNEEI. Trimming removed 2 bases at V and 3 bases at J, with 8 bases between. This CDR3 region has 15 residues. CDR3 sequence reads: CASSLDSLYNSPLYF. The covered CDR3 bases are TGTGCCAGCAGTCTGGACAGCCTCTATAATTCGCCCCTCTAC.

As regards this clone: The genes are named according to mouse. The CDR3 end falls 1 residue outside the read, so it is completed with the germline J gene. This chain links TRBV13-2 with TRBJ2-7; the match to TRBD1 covers 7 bases. This CDR3 is built from 13 residues. V shed 5 bases and J 3 bases; nucleotides not matched to a gene: 5. Germline V gene sequence: CDR1 NNHNN, CDR2 SYGAGS (reference sequence). CDR3 DNA (partial): TGTGCCAGCGGCCGGGACAGAAACTATGAACAGTAC. It yields the protein CASGRDRNYEQY. The full CDR3 is CASGRDRNYEQYF.

Points on this clone: Gene names and germline match the mouse. The DNA ends 1 residue before the CDR3 does, and the rest of the CDR3 is filled in from the germline J gene. The V gene is TRBV13-1, the J gene TRBJ2-5, with no clear D. CDR1 and CDR2 from the germline V gene are NSHNY and SYGAGN. This CDR3 comprises 12 residues. V dropped 2 bases and J dropped 3 bases, with 4 bases sitting between them. CDR3 sequence reads: CASSDEQDTQYF. Incomplete CDR3 DNA: TGTGCCAGCAGTGACGAACAAGACACCCAGTAC.

As for this clone: Gene names follow the mouse nomenclature. The read is 1 residue too short to cover the CDR3 end, so that end is filled in from the germline J gene. The genes are TRBV1 and TRBJ2-7, with TRBD2 matching 8 bases. Germline V lookup: CDR1 NSQYPW, CDR2 LRSPGD (reference sequence). J lost 1 base, V lost 0 bases, and 5 bases had no gene match. This CDR3 has 16 amino acids. The DNA read from the CDR3 is TGCACCTGCAGTGCAGATGGGGGGGGGCGGTCCTATGAACAGTAC. Amino acid sequence: CTCSADGGGRSYEQY. The whole CDR3 protein reads CTCSADGGGRSYEQYF.

Only a few counts were recorded for this clone. Genes and germline are mouse. The read comes to an end 1 residue before the CDR3 does, leaving the germline J gene to fill in the end. The rearrangement uses TRBV31 and TRBJ1-4; D is unresolved. CDR1 is GKSSPN and CDR2 is SITVG in the germline V gene. The V end was cut by 0 bases, the J end by 0 bases, with 5 bases between. The CDR3 covers 14 residues. This CDR3 reads CAWSLQISNERLFF. The sequenced CDR3 bases are TGTGCCTGGAGTCTACAGATTTCCAACGAAAGATTATTT.

This clone was recorded a few times. Genes and germline are mouse. The read comes to an end 1 residue before the CDR3 does, leaving the germline J gene to fill in the end. Other DNA sequences in this sample translate to the same CDR3. This chain uses TRBV26 with TRBJ2-7; D is unresolved. The CDR3 is 12 residues long. Trimming removed 2 bases from V and 3 bases from J, with 5 bases in between. CDR1 KGHPV and CDR2 FQNQEV come from the germline V gene (reference sequence). The CDR3 sequence: CASSLDNYEQYF. The sequenced part of the CDR3 DNA is TGTGCCAGCAGTCTGGACAACTATGAACAGTAC.

Concerning this clone: Mouse germline and gene names are used. Read data end 1 residue before the CDR3 end; the end is taken from the germline J gene. The J gene is TRBJ2-7, the V gene TRBV13-3; the match to TRBD1 covers 11 bases. The CDR3 spans 14 residues. The V gene's germline CDR1 is NNHDY and CDR2 SYVADS. The junction had 2 bases not matched to a gene; V was cut back by 1 base and J by 5 bases. CDR3 DNA (partial): TGTGCCAGCAGTGATCCGGACAGGGGGCATGAACAGTAC. Translated: CASSDPDRGHEQY. The entire CDR3 sequence reads CASSDPDRGHEQYF.

A word on this clone: Gene names and germline match the mouse. Read sequence stops 1 residue before the CDR3 end, and the germline J gene provides the missing end. The chain carries TRBV13-2 and TRBJ2-5, with TRBD2 matching 9 bases. This CDR3 has 14 amino acids. Trimming removed 0 bases from V and 8 bases from J; junction bases left unmatched: 4. CDR1 is NNHNN and CDR2 is SYGAGS in the germline V gene (reference sequence). The CDR3 region is CASGDADWGSTQYF. The CDR3 DNA, read in part, is TGTGCCAGCGGTGATGCAGACTGGGGGTCCACCCAGTAC.

On this clone: Gene labels here are mouse ones. The read finishes 1 residue shy of the CDR3 end, and the germline J gene is used to complete it. The chain has TRBV5 and TRBJ2-3; TRBD1 aligns across 7 bases. The germline V gene has CDR1 LGHNA and CDR2 YNLKQL (reference sequence). The trim removed 0 bases at V and 4 bases at J, leaving 1 base unmatched. The CDR3 is 14 residues long. The part of the CDR3 DNA that was read is TGTGCCAGCAGCCAAGAACAGGGGTCAGAAACGCTGTAT. It codes for CASSQEQGSETLY. The entire CDR3 protein is CASSQEQGSETLYF.

With regard to this clone: Genes here carry mouse names. The read ends 1 residue early relative to the CDR3; the germline J gene fills the gap. The chain joins TRBV13-2 to TRBJ1-3; perhaps TRBD1 as D (5 bases). Trimming removed 0 bases at V and 3 bases at J, with 7 bases between. Per germline, CDR1 NNHNN and CDR2 SYGAGS (reference sequence). The CDR3 extends over 14 amino acids. This CDR3 is CASGDEGFGNTLYF. The CDR3 DNA, read in part, is TGTGCCAGCGGTGATGAGGGGTTTGGAAATACGCTCTAT.

In regard to this clone: Mouse gene names and germline throughout. The read falls 1 residue short of the CDR3 end, and the missing part is taken from the germline J gene. The chain carries TRBV13-3 and TRBJ2-3, with D unclear. Per germline, CDR1 NNHDY and CDR2 SYVADS. V dropped 1 base and J dropped 0 bases, with 9 bases sitting between them. This CDR3 contains 15 residues. The CDR3 DNA, read in part, is TGTGCCAGCAGTGATTGGCAGGCTAGTGCAGAAACGCTGTAT. It specifies CASSDWQASAETLY. In full, the CDR3 is CASSDWQASAETLYF.

This clone was detected once. Gene names and germline refer to mouse. The read terminates 1 residue ahead of where the CDR3 ends, so the germline J gene completes it. This chain links TRBV13-1 with TRBJ2-5; maybe TRBD2 (6 bases). The V gene lost 5 bases and the J gene lost 6 bases, with 16 bases spanning the gap. The V gene's germline CDR1 is NSHNY and CDR2 SYGAGN. The CDR3 consists of 14 residues. Partial CDR3 DNA: TGTGCCAGCAGCCCATCGGGCTGGGGCGACACCCAGTAC. Its protein is CASSPSGWGDTQY. The whole CDR3 protein is CASSPSGWGDTQYF.

As regards this clone: Each gene name is a mouse one. The CDR3 DNA, read in part, is TGTGCCAGCAGTCCGGGACAGTTCTATGCTGAGCAGTTC. It encodes CASSPGQFYAEQF. The whole CDR3 protein reads CASSPGQFYAEQFF. The chain uses TRBV15 and TRBJ2-1; 7 bases map to TRBD1. Read coverage stops 1 residue before the CDR3 terminus; the germline J gene supplies the remainder. Germline V CDR1 and CDR2: SGHND, FRSKSL. The CDR3 runs to 14 residues. With V trimmed by 5 bases and J by 3 bases, 4 bases remained unmatched.

For this clone: Gene names are mouse gene names. The read falls 1 residue short of the CDR3 end, and the missing part is taken from the germline J gene. J is TRBJ2-5 and V is TRBV3; 8 nucleotides agree with TRBD2. The CDR3 runs to 12 residues. Unmatched junction bases numbered 1, after V lost 1 base and J lost 10 bases. The germline V gene encodes CDR1 SNHLY and CDR2 FYNGKV (reference sequence). The DNA read from the CDR3 is TGTGCCAGCAGCTTAGATGGGGGGGCCCAGTAC. Translating it yields CASSLDGGAQY. The whole CDR3 protein reads CASSLDGGAQYF.

Details on this clone: Mouse names are used for the genes. The read stops 1 residue short of the end of the CDR3; the missing end is completed from the germline J gene. The V call is TRBV13-1, the J call TRBJ1-3; a possible D gene is TRBD1 (5 bases). The CDR3 loop spans 15 amino acids. V lost 4 bases to trimming and J lost 0 bases, with 11 bases between them. Germline-derived CDR1 and CDR2 are NSHNY and SYGAGN. The sequenced CDR3 bases are TGTGCCAGCAGTCCTCAGGGTCCTTCTGGAAATACGCTCTAT. Its protein product is CASSPQGPSGNTLY. The complete CDR3 sequence is CASSPQGPSGNTLYF.

Comments on this clone: Gene and germline names: mouse. The read is 1 residue too short to cover the CDR3 end, so that end is filled in from the germline J gene. V is TRBV17 and J is TRBJ2-5; D may be TRBD1 (6 bases). Trimming removed 2 bases at V and 3 bases at J, with 6 bases between. This CDR3 is 13 amino acids long. Germline-derived CDR1 and CDR2 are MNHDT and YYDKIL. The sequenced part of the CDR3 DNA is TGTGCTAGCAGTAGACAGGGGCAAGACACCCAGTAC. The encoded protein is CASSRQGQDTQY. From start to end, the CDR3 is CASSRQGQDTQYF.

Remarks on this clone: Each gene name is a mouse one. The read stops 1 residue short of the end of the CDR3; the missing end is completed from the germline J gene. V gene TRBV2 combines with J gene TRBJ1-1; D gene unclear. The V end lost 0 bases, the J end lost 1 base, and 9 bases lay between the germline ends. This CDR3 is 15 amino acids long. CDR1 and CDR2 (germline): LGHNA, YSYQKL. The CDR3 DNA, read in part, is TGTGCCAGCAGCCAAGACCCAGACAAAAACACAGAAGTCTTC. Amino acids: CASSQDPDKNTEVF. The complete CDR3 sequence is CASSQDPDKNTEVFF.

Notes on this clone: The genes and germline here are from mouse. The read terminates 1 residue before the CDR3 end, so the remaining end is supplied by the germline J gene. V and J are TRBV1 and TRBJ2-1, with TRBD2 matching over 9 bases. CDR3 length equals 14 residues. Germline V gene lookup returns CDR1 NSQYPW and CDR2 LRSPGD (reference sequence). Trimming at V came to 3 bases and at J to 5 bases, leaving 2 bases not matched to a gene. The CDR3 spells CTCSALGGNAEQFF. The part of the CDR3 DNA that was read is TGCACCTGCAGTGCTCTGGGGGGGAATGCTGAGCAGTTC.

As regards this clone: Genes here carry mouse names. Read data end 1 residue before the CDR3 end; the end is taken from the germline J gene. V and J are TRBV13-2 and TRBJ1-2, with D tentatively TRBD1 (5 bases). Germline CDR1 NNHNN, CDR2 SYGAGS (reference sequence). The germline V and J ends were trimmed by 0 bases and 4 bases, with 7 bases remaining between them. This CDR3 region has 13 residues. The part of the CDR3 DNA that was read is TGTGCCAGCGGTGATGCGGGACTCTCCGACTACACC. Residues: CASGDAGLSDYT. The whole CDR3 protein is CASGDAGLSDYTF.

As regards this clone: Here the gene names and germline are mouse. The read is 1 residue too short to cover the CDR3 end, so that end is filled in from the germline J gene. The J gene is TRBJ1-3, the V gene TRBV5; D gene uncertain. V shed 2 bases and J shed 0 bases, with 8 bases lying between them. Germline lookup yields CDR1 LGHNA and CDR2 YNLKQL (reference sequence). The CDR3 runs 15 residues. The DNA read from the CDR3 is TGTGCCAGCAGCCAATCGGGAAATTCTGGAAATACGCTCTAT. Protein product: CASSQSGNSGNTLY. The complete CDR3 sequence is CASSQSGNSGNTLYF.

Note on this clone: Gene names and germline match the mouse. The read halts 1 residue ahead of the CDR3 end, with the missing end drawn from the germline J gene. V is TRBV16 and J is TRBJ2-5; D might be TRBD2 (7 bases). This CDR3 is 13 amino acids long. Trimming cost V 5 bases and J 2 bases, with 8 bases left between them. Germline V gene data show CDR1 as SGHSA and CDR2 as FRNQAP. The sequenced part of the CDR3 DNA is TGTGCAAGCAGCCTGGGGGCCCAAGACACCCAGTAC. Amino acids: CASSLGAQDTQY. The CDR3 in full is CASSLGAQDTQYF.

This clone was counted a few times. Mouse gene names apply. The read falls 1 residue short of the CDR3 end, and the missing part is taken from the germline J gene. The chain couples TRBV1 to TRBJ2-7; 13 bases map to TRBD2. This CDR3 is built from 15 residues. J lost 7 bases, V lost 4 bases, and 7 bases had no gene match. Germline V gene sequence: CDR1 NSQYPW, CDR2 LRSPGD (reference sequence). The CDR3 sequence: CTCSVRTGGAREQYF. Incomplete CDR3 DNA: TGCACCTGCAGTGTCCGGACTGGGGGGGCGCGGGAACAGTAC.

About this clone itself: Gene names are the mouse ones. The CDR3 bases that were read are TGTGCCAGCAGTAAGGGGACAGGGGTTCCCTATAATTCGCCCCTCTAC. This gives the protein CASSKGTGVPYNSPLY. From start to end, the CDR3 is CASSKGTGVPYNSPLYF. The chain couples TRBV19 to TRBJ1-6, with 10 bases that match TRBD1. The read ends 1 residue before the CDR3 terminus; that terminus is restored from the germline J gene. TRBJ1-6 is given ORF status, its function remaining uncertain. Germline CDR1 reads FNHDT; CDR2 reads SITEND (reference sequence). With V trimmed by 3 bases and J by 2 bases, 5 bases remained unmatched. The CDR3 runs 17 residues.